These T cell receptor beta chains were read from a single sample in a study of shared clonotypes between healthy human individuals. Produced via immunoSEQ multiplex PCR; TCRdb's table is partial and in-frame only. Of around 550,000 clones in the sample, about 95% were seen once. Sequencing used naive CD4+ T cells sorted from blood. These receptor sequences come from a woman under 40 in good health. The CDR3 runs from the conserved cysteine through the conserved F or W. Each record gives: J gene, V gene, clone size, D gene, CDR3 DNA, CDR3 protein. D genes are given only for firm matches. Only part of the rows carry a size: once, few, many, or a class if the clone is expanded.

TRBJ2-3,TRBV5-8,.,.,TGTGCCAGCAGCTTGGCCCGCTCCACAGATACGCAGTATTTT,CASSLARSTDTQYF
TRBJ1-2,TRBV10-1,once,TRBD1,TGCGCCAGCAGCCAAGGGACAGAGAAATATGGCTACACCTTC,CASSQGTEKYGYTF
TRBJ1-3,TRBV30,.,.,TGTGCCTGGAATGTTCTCCCGGGGGGAAACACCATATATTTT,CAWNVLPGGNTIYF
TRBJ2-1,TRBV7-9,.,TRBD1,TGTGCCAGCATCCTCCGGGACAGGGGGCACAATGAGCAGTTCTTC,CASILRDRGHNEQFF
TRBJ2-1,TRBV5-6,.,TRBD2,TGTGCCAGCAACCTAGCGGGACTAGCGGGAGTATACAATGAGCAGTTCTTC,CASNLAGLAGVYNEQFF
TRBJ2-7,TRBV28,.,TRBD2,TGTGCCAGCAGTAGTGGCTCTAGCGGGAGCTACGAGCAGTACTTC,CASSSGSSGSYEQYF
TRBJ1-1,TRBV19,.,.,TGTGCCAGTACCACGACAGTTTACAGCGTCACTGAAGCTTTCTTT,CASTTTVYSVTEAFF
TRBJ2-3,TRBV11-2,.,.,TGTGCCAGCAGCGCCACCCCAGATACGCAGTATTTT,CASSATPDTQYF
TRBJ2-2,TRBV11-2,.,TRBD2,TGTGCCAGCAGCTTACGACTAGCGGGAGTTCGGTACACCGGGGAGCTGTTTTTT,CASSLRLAGVRYTGELFF
TRBJ2-7,TRBV5-1,.,TRBD2,TGCGCCAGCAGCTTGGGAGCGGGAGCGGTGTACGAGCAGTACTTC,CASSLGAGAVYEQYF
TRBJ2-2,TRBV5-3,.,.,TGTGCCACCCCTCCGGGCCCGGGAGCGAACACCGGGGAGCTGTTTTTT,CATPPGPGANTGELFF
TRBJ2-1,TRBV19,.,.,TGTGCCAGCCGACGGAGGACTCCTTTCAATGAGCAGTTCTTC,CASRRRTPFNEQFF
TRBJ1-1,TRBV27,.,.,TGTGCCAGCAATAGGGGCACTGAAGCTTTCTTT,CASNRGTEAFF
TRBJ1-1,TRBV5-5,once,TRBD1,TGTGCCAGCAGGGAAACGGGACAGGGCCCAGGCATGGCTGAAGCTTTCTTT,CASRETGQGPGMAEAFF
TRBJ1-2,TRBV6-1,.,TRBD1,TGTGCCAGCAGTATTCTCCGGGGACAGCCTCTCGGCTACACCTTC,CASSILRGQPLGYTF
TRBJ1-5,TRBV5-8,.,.,TGTGCCAGCAGCTCCGGGACATTACTAGGTCAGCCCCAGCATTTT,CASSSGTLLGQPQHF
TRBJ2-7,TRBV4-1,.,TRBD2,TGCGCCAGCAGCCGAGCGGGAGGGCCCGAGCAGTACTTC,CASSRAGGPEQYF
TRBJ2-7,TRBV10-1,few,.,TGCGCCAGCAGTGACGAAGGGATCCGGCAGTACTTC,CASSDEGIRQYF
TRBJ2-7,TRBV7-2,.,.,TGTGCCAGCAGCGCCCAAGGAGGGGCGGACGAGCAGTACTTC,CASSAQGGADEQYF
TRBJ2-3,TRBV6-5,.,TRBD2,TGTGCCAGCAGTTATACTAGCGGGTTCACAGATACGCAGTATTTT,CASSYTSGFTDTQYF
TRBJ1-5,TRBV28,once,.,TGTGCCAGCAGGATAAGGAGGGGAAGCAATCAGCCCCAGCATTTT,CASRIRRGSNQPQHF
TRBJ2-7,TRBV7-3,.,TRBD2,TGTGCCAGCAGCTCTCACGGGTGGACTAGCGGCAGCGAGCAGTACTTC,CASSSHGWTSGSEQYF
TRBJ2-7,TRBV10-1,.,TRBD1,TGCGCCAGCAGTACCGGGACAGGGGCCTACGAGCAGTACTTC,CASSTGTGAYEQYF
TRBJ2-7,TRBV18,.,TRBD2,TGTGCCAGCTCACCCGGGGCTAGCGGGAGCCCATCCTACGAGCAGTACTTC,CASSPGASGSPSYEQYF
TRBJ2-7,TRBV30,once,TRBD2,TGTGCCTGGAGTGTAGGTAGCGGGAGGGCCGACGAGCAGTACTTC,CAWSVGSGRADEQYF
TRBJ2-3,TRBV13,.,.,TGTGCCAGCAGCTCCCGGACAGTAAGCACAGATACGCAGTATTTT,CASSSRTVSTDTQYF
TRBJ2-3,TRBV28,.,TRBD2,TGTGCCAGCACCCCTGCGGGACTAGCGGGAGAAGATACGCAGTATTTT,CASTPAGLAGEDTQYF
TRBJ2-7,TRBV5-1,.,TRBD1,TGCGCCAGCAGGCCACAGGGGTCCTCCTACGAGCAGTACTTC,CASRPQGSSYEQYF
TRBJ1-3,TRBV28,.,.,TGTGCCAGCAGTACCGGACAGTACTCTGGAAACACCATATATTTT,CASSTGQYSGNTIYF
TRBJ1-4,TRBV29-1,once,.,TGCAGCGCTCTACCGGGACCCGGGGAAAAACTGTTTTTT,CSALPGPGEKLFF
TRBJ2-1,TRBV2,.,TRBD2,TGTGCCAGCAGGGGATCCAGGGAGGGGTCCTACAATGAGCAGTTCTTC,CASRGSREGSYNEQFF
TRBJ2-3,TRBV6-5,.,TRBD2,TGTGCCAGCAGCCTAGCGGGAGGAGGATATACGCAGTATTTT,CASSLAGGGYTQYF
TRBJ2-5,TRBV19,.,.,TGTGCCAGCCGGGCCCAACCCCAAGAGACCCAGTACTTC,CASRAQPQETQYF
TRBJ2-3,TRBV5-1,.,.,TGCGCCAGCAGCACCCTCAGCGGGAGCACAGATACGCAGTATTTT,CASSTLSGSTDTQYF
TRBJ1-6,TRBV14,.,.,TGTGCCAGCAGCCAACATCTTCCTCGCCAGGGCGGGTCACCCCTCCACTTT,CASSQHLPRQGGSPLHF
TRBJ2-1,TRBV7-9,once,TRBD2,TGTGCCAGCAGCCGGGACGGACTAGCGGCGATCAATGAGCAGTTCTTC,CASSRDGLAAINEQFF
TRBJ2-3,TRBV5-1,.,.,TGCGCCAGCAGCTTGACCCGGCTCTCAGATACGCAGTATTTT,CASSLTRLSDTQYF
TRBJ2-3,TRBV6-6,.,.,TGTGCCAGCAGTTTCGGGGATACGCAGTATTTT,CASSFGDTQYF
TRBJ2-7,TRBV19,.,.,TGTGCCAGTAGTCAATTCGACGGGATAATGGCCGAGCAGTACTTC,CASSQFDGIMAEQYF
TRBJ2-7,TRBV28,.,TRBD1,TGTGCCAGCAGTTGGGGACAGGGGTTTTACGAGCAGTACTTC,CASSWGQGFYEQYF
TRBJ2-5,TRBV10-2,.,.,TGCGCCAGCAGTGAGTCGAGGGCAGTCCTCGCGCGGGTGGAGACCCAGTACTTC,CASSESRAVLARVETQYF
TRBJ1-1,TRBV10-3,once,.,TGTGCCATCAGTAGTTCCGGGGGCGGCACTGAAGCTTTCTTT,CAISSSGGGTEAFF
TRBJ1-2,TRBV5-1,.,.,TGCGCCAGCAGCCGTTTAACCGGGTTCCTGGTGGAAGATGGCTACACCTTC,CASSRLTGFLVEDGYTF
TRBJ2-1,TRBV27,.,.,TGTGCCAGCAGCTATACCAGGGGCCATGAGCAGTTCTTC,CASSYTRGHEQFF
TRBJ2-7,TRBV2,.,.,TGTGCCAGCAGGGGGCTTGGTTACGAGCAGTACTTC,CASRGLGYEQYF
TRBJ2-1,TRBV7-9,.,.,TGTGCCAGCAGCTTTCGCCACTCCTACAATGAGCAGTTCTTC,CASSFRHSYNEQFF
TRBJ2-5,TRBV11-2,.,.,TGTGCCAGCAGCTTAGTGAGGGGAACTGCTCAAGAGACCCAGTACTTC,CASSLVRGTAQETQYF